Included here is one T cell receptor (beta chain) sequence, with context. V was clipped by 5 bases and J by 8 bases; unmatched bases: 5. Germline V CDR1 and CDR2: MNHEY, SVGEGT. CDR3 length: 13 residues. The data are from a study of liver allograft versus peripheral blood T cells. Study background: Recipients' peripheral blood supplied the T cell receptor repertoires against which those in transplanted livers were compared.

MiXCR, run by TCRdb on the reads, gives a single entry per CDR3 protein. In the table there are 15,000 to 20,000 distinct CDR3 sequences, 22% of which are singletons. The rearrangement links TRBV6-2 or TRBV6-3 to TRBJ2-5; TRBD1 agrees at 10 bases. The TCR was taken from a human patient who had a liver transplant. Some T cells may originate from the graft donor. The CDR3 loop reads CASSAGQGQTQYF. As DNA, the CDR3 is TGTGCCAGCAGTGCGGGACAGGGGCAAACCCAGTACTTC.